A selection of T cell receptor beta chains follows, all from one sample in a study of blood T cell repertoires in COVID-19. TCRdb's table, derived via immunoSEQ multiplex PCR, lists solely in-frame clones and lacks some. The sample has about 35,000 clones, 70% to 90% seen once. The sequencing input was peripheral blood. These TCRs come from a human donor in a cohort sampled during active COVID-19. CDR3s include the opening cysteine and the closing phenylalanine or tryptophan. D genes are given only for firm matches. Size is stated for part of the rows, as once, few or many counts, or as a class when the clone is expanded.

. TRBJ2-1 TRBV3-1/TRBV3-2 . CASTHGGQTYNEQFF TGTGCCAGCACCCACGGGGGGCAGACCTACAATGAGCAGTTCTTC
. TRBJ1-2 TRBV6-2/TRBV6-3 . CASSWMEYGYGYTF TGTGCCAGCAGTTGGATGGAGTACGGCTATGGCTACACCTTC
. TRBJ1-4 TRBV28 . CASSSNGREKLFF TGTGCCAGCAGTTCCAACGGTCGTGAAAAACTGTTTTTT
. TRBJ2-7 TRBV6-5 . CASSYSPLGGGTDF TGTGCCAGCAGTTACTCGCCCCTGGGGGGGGGCACCGACTTC
. TRBJ2-2 TRBV3-1/TRBV3-2 . CASSLGKRGTGELFF TGTGCCAGCAGCCTCGGGAAGCGCGGGACCGGGGAGCTGTTTTTT
. TRBJ2-1 TRBV9 TRBD2 CASSVGSSGGAIEQFF TGTGCCAGCAGCGTAGGGTCTAGCGGGGGGGCCATTGAGCAGTTCTTC
. TRBJ2-3 TRBV19 . CASSIDGRADTQYF TGTGCCAGTAGTATAGATGGGCGGGCGGATACGCAGTATTTT
once TRBJ2-7 TRBV7-2 TRBD1 CASSPFYGTGDYEQYF TGTGCCAGCAGCCCCTTTTATGGGACAGGGGATTACGAGCAGTACTTC
. TRBJ2-1 TRBV9 . CASSVSNEQFF TGTGCCAGCAGCGTTAGCAATGAGCAGTTCTTC
. TRBJ1-5 TRBV28 . CASSLGIADQPQHF TGTGCCAGCAGTTTAGGCATCGCCGATCAGCCCCAGCATTTT